The rows below give T cell receptor beta chains drawn from one sample of a study of blood T cells in healthy people across ages. Each CDR3 protein gets one entry after TCRdb re-called the 5' RACE reads with MiXCR. Seen here are about 1,600,000 distinct CDR3 sequences, about 40% observed once, and the top ten hold 7.9%. Material for sequencing was blood. The source is a woman younger than 35 in good health. Both conserved end residues are part of each CDR3. Fields, in order: J gene, D gene, V gene, clone size, CDR3 DNA, CDR3 protein. The D gene is left open where the match is weak. Expanded clones get a size class; other rows say once, few or many, or leave the size out.

J: TRBJ2-1
D: TRBD2
V: TRBV5-6
size: .
DNA: TGTGCCAGCAGCCAAGAAGCGGGAGTAGTCGATGAGCAGTTCTTC
CDR3: CASSQEAGVVDEQFF

J: TRBJ2-5
D: TRBD2
V: TRBV20-1
size: .
DNA: TGCAGTGCTACCCCGGGGGGGGTAGAGACCCAGTACTTC
CDR3: CSATPGGVETQYF

J: TRBJ1-2
D: TRBD1
V: TRBV20-1
size: .
DNA: TGCAGTACTAGGGACAGGGGGGCCTTCTCTTACTATGGCTACACCTTC
CDR3: CSTRDRGAFSYYGYTF

J: TRBJ2-3
D: .
V: TRBV29-1
size: .
DNA: TGCAGCGTTGAACCTAGCAGCGTTGAGGGCACGCAGTATTTT
CDR3: CSVEPSSVEGTQYF

J: TRBJ1-1
D: TRBD1
V: TRBV20-1
size: .
DNA: TGCAGTGCGACGGGACAGCGATTGAACACTGAAGCTTTCTTT
CDR3: CSATGQRLNTEAFF

J: TRBJ2-1
D: TRBD1
V: TRBV20-1
size: few
DNA: TGCAGTGCTGCTACAGGGGTTTCCTACAATGAGCAGTTCTTC
CDR3: CSAATGVSYNEQFF

J: TRBJ2-1
D: .
V: TRBV11-2
size: .
DNA: TGTGCCAGCGCATCAAGCTCCTACAATGAGCAGTTCTTC
CDR3: CASASSSYNEQFF

J: TRBJ1-1
D: .
V: TRBV7-2
size: few
DNA: TGTGCCAGCAGCAATCAGGCGGGGGAAGCTTTCTTT
CDR3: CASSNQAGEAFF

J: TRBJ2-7
D: TRBD2
V: TRBV10-3
size: few
DNA: TGTGCCATCGGGGAGGGCTACGAGCAGTACTTC
CDR3: CAIGEGYEQYF

J: TRBJ2-7
D: TRBD1
V: TRBV20-1
size: .
DNA: TGCAGTGCTATAGGGGGACAGGCCTACGAGCAGTACTTC
CDR3: CSAIGGQAYEQYF

J: TRBJ2-3
D: .
V: TRBV12-3/TRBV12-4
size: .
DNA: TGTGCCAGCAGTTCCCCCCCACTATTCGTGGATACGCAGTATTTT
CDR3: CASSSPPLFVDTQYF

J: TRBJ1-2
D: .
V: TRBV4-2
size: .
DNA: TGTGCCAGCAGCCAAAGCTACTATGGCTACACCTTC
CDR3: CASSQSYYGYTF

J: TRBJ1-3
D: .
V: TRBV4-1
size: .
DNA: TGCGCCAGCAGCCGACCGGGGGCGACAGACTCTGGAAACACCATATATTTT
CDR3: CASSRPGATDSGNTIYF

J: TRBJ2-7
D: .
V: TRBV4-1
size: .
DNA: TGCGCCAGCAGCCAAGAGACTAGCAGGGGAGAAATTTTTTACGAGCAGTACTTC
CDR3: CASSQETSRGEIFYEQYF

J: TRBJ2-5
D: .
V: TRBV20-1
size: .
DNA: TGCAGTGCTAGACCCCTGAGTGGGAGCGGAGAGACCCAGTACTTC
CDR3: CSARPLSGSGETQYF

J: TRBJ2-3
D: .
V: TRBV7-9
size: .
DNA: TGTGCCAGCAGCACTGGAGGGACCGGGAGCACAGATACGCAGTATTTT
CDR3: CASSTGGTGSTDTQYF

J: TRBJ2-5
D: TRBD2
V: TRBV7-9
size: many
DNA: TGTGCCAGCAGCGAAAACGCGGGGGGACAGACCCAGTACTTC
CDR3: CASSENAGGQTQYF

J: TRBJ1-4
D: TRBD1
V: TRBV7-9
size: .
DNA: TGTGCCAGCAGCTTGGGACAGGGGGTAATAGCTGAAAAACTGTTTTTT
CDR3: CASSLGQGVIAEKLFF

J: TRBJ2-1
D: TRBD2
V: TRBV27
size: many
DNA: TGTGCCAGCAGTGCCACTAGCGAGGATGAGCAGTTCTTC
CDR3: CASSATSEDEQFF

J: TRBJ1-2
D: .
V: TRBV5-1
size: .
DNA: TGCGCCAGCAGCGATAGTGGGAACAGGGACAACTATGGCTACACCTTC
CDR3: CASSDSGNRDNYGYTF

J: TRBJ2-3
D: TRBD2
V: TRBV5-1
size: once
DNA: TGCGCCAGCAGCTTGGTGGGCGGACTAGCGGATACTAGCACAGATACGCAGTATTTT
CDR3: CASSLVGGLADTSTDTQYF

J: TRBJ2-7
D: TRBD2
V: TRBV10-3
size: .
DNA: TGTGCCATCAGTGAGATGGTAGCGGGTGCCTACAATGAGCAGTACTTC
CDR3: CAISEMVAGAYNEQYF

J: TRBJ2-1
D: TRBD2
V: TRBV20-1
size: .
DNA: TGCAGTGCGAGAACAAATCCCGGACTAGCGGGCCACAATGAGCAGTTCTTC
CDR3: CSARTNPGLAGHNEQFF

J: TRBJ2-7
D: .
V: TRBV11-2
size: .
DNA: TGTGCCAGCAGCGAGACTAGCGAGCAGTACTTC
CDR3: CASSETSEQYF

J: TRBJ1-1
D: .
V: TRBV7-8
size: few
DNA: TGTGCCAGCAGCTTAAGGTTGTCTGAAGCTTTCTTT
CDR3: CASSLRLSEAFF

J: TRBJ2-1
D: TRBD2
V: TRBV7-9
size: few
DNA: TGTGCCAGCAGCTTAGAGGCTAGCGGGAGTGGTGAGCAGTTCTTC
CDR3: CASSLEASGSGEQFF

J: TRBJ1-1
D: .
V: TRBV28
size: .
DNA: TGTGCCAGCAAAGTTGGATCGGGTTCCGCCGAAGCTTTCTTT
CDR3: CASKVGSGSAEAFF

J: TRBJ1-1
D: TRBD1
V: TRBV9
size: few
DNA: TGTGCCAGCAGCGGAGGACAGGGGGCGCGTGCTGAAGCTTTCTTT
CDR3: CASSGGQGARAEAFF

J: TRBJ1-1
D: TRBD1
V: TRBV24-1
size: .
DNA: TGTGCCACTGGACAGGGGCCCACTGAAGCTTTCTTT
CDR3: CATGQGPTEAFF

J: TRBJ1-4
D: .
V: TRBV2
size: .
DNA: TGTGCCAGCAGGACGGAAAGACTTAATGAAAAACCGTTTTTT
CDR3: CASRTERLNEKPFF

J: TRBJ2-7
D: TRBD2
V: TRBV5-1
size: .
DNA: TGCGCCAGCAGCTCCCTGGGAAGCGGGGGCTCCTACTACGAGCAGTACTTC
CDR3: CASSSLGSGGSYYEQYF

J: TRBJ2-1
D: TRBD2
V: TRBV20-1
size: .
DNA: TGCAGTGCTAGCTCGCGGGAGCTGGCCTACAATGAGCAGTTCTTC
CDR3: CSASSRELAYNEQFF

J: TRBJ2-7
D: .
V: TRBV6-5
size: .
DNA: TGTGCCAGCAGTCACCCGAACCCACGGGACCAGAACTCCTACGAGCAGTACTTC
CDR3: CASSHPNPRDQNSYEQYF

J: TRBJ1-5
D: .
V: TRBV6-5
size: many
DNA: TGTGCCAGCAGCAGTGAGGGCAGCAATCAGCCCCAGCATTTT
CDR3: CASSSEGSNQPQHF

J: TRBJ2-1
D: .
V: TRBV4-1
size: few
DNA: TGCGCCAGCAGCCAGGGGTGGGGCTGGGAGCAGTTCTTC
CDR3: CASSQGWGWEQFF

J: TRBJ2-7
D: .
V: TRBV5-1
size: few
DNA: TGCGCCAGCAGCTCACCCCAACAGACAGCAGGGTCGGTCTACGAGCAGTACTTC
CDR3: CASSSPQQTAGSVYEQYF

J: TRBJ2-3
D: TRBD1
V: TRBV4-1
size: few
DNA: TGCGCCAGCAGCTGGGGACAGGGGGCTTCTGATACGCAGTATTTT
CDR3: CASSWGQGASDTQYF

J: TRBJ2-3
D: TRBD2
V: TRBV4-1
size: few
DNA: TGCGCCAGCAGCCATCCTGGACTAGCGGGAGTTACGGCAGATACGCAGTATTTT
CDR3: CASSHPGLAGVTADTQYF

J: TRBJ2-1
D: TRBD2
V: TRBV6-6
size: .
DNA: TGTGCCAGCAGTGGTAGCGGGAGGCCCCTGGATGAGCAGTTCTTC
CDR3: CASSGSGRPLDEQFF

J: TRBJ1-3
D: TRBD1
V: TRBV7-9
size: .
DNA: TGTGCCAGCAGTTTCCCGGGACAGGCAAAATATAGCTCTGGAAACACTATATATTTT
CDR3: CASSFPGQAKYSSGNTIYF

J: TRBJ1-1
D: .
V: TRBV3-1
size: .
DNA: TGTGCCAGCAGCCAAGCGGAGAACACTGAAGCTTTCTTT
CDR3: CASSQAENTEAFF

J: TRBJ1-2
D: TRBD1
V: TRBV6-2/TRBV6-3
size: few
DNA: TGTGCCAGCAGTCCCGGGACAGGGAGTTTTGGCTACACCTTC
CDR3: CASSPGTGSFGYTF

J: TRBJ2-1
D: .
V: TRBV4-1
size: few
DNA: TGCGCCAGCAGGTATCGGGCGGGATCGAATGAGCAGTTCTTC
CDR3: CASRYRAGSNEQFF

J: TRBJ2-3
D: .
V: TRBV20-1
size: .
DNA: TGCAGAGGAGTGGCACCTAGCACAGATACGCAGTATTTT
CDR3: CRGVAPSTDTQYF

J: TRBJ2-5
D: .
V: TRBV20-1
size: once
DNA: TGCAGTGCTAGTGCCCCGGGGTACCAAGAGACCCAGTACTTC
CDR3: CSASAPGYQETQYF

J: TRBJ2-3
D: TRBD2
V: TRBV7-9
size: few
DNA: TGTGCCAGCAGCTTAGGATTGGGAGGGAGGGCCAACACAGATACGCAGTATTTT
CDR3: CASSLGLGGRANTDTQYF

J: TRBJ2-6
D: .
V: TRBV19
size: .
DNA: TGTGCCAGTAGATCCGGCGGGAACTCTGGGGCCAACGTCCTGACTTTC
CDR3: CASRSGGNSGANVLTF

J: TRBJ2-7
D: .
V: TRBV4-1
size: many
DNA: TGCGCCAGCAGCCAAGGGAGCGGGTTATACGAGCAGTACTTC
CDR3: CASSQGSGLYEQYF

J: TRBJ2-1
D: .
V: TRBV20-1
size: .
DNA: TGCAGTGCTAGGGATCGGCTAGCGAATCCATACAATGAGCAGTTCTTC
CDR3: CSARDRLANPYNEQFF

J: TRBJ2-1
D: TRBD1
V: TRBV3-1
size: .
DNA: TGTGCCAGCACCCCGCCCGGGACAGGGCCCTACAATGAGCAGTTCTTC
CDR3: CASTPPGTGPYNEQFF

J: TRBJ1-1
D: .
V: TRBV27
size: .
DNA: TGTGCCAGCAGTTTTGGGGGGCTGCACACTGAAGCTTTCTTT
CDR3: CASSFGGLHTEAFF

J: TRBJ1-1
D: .
V: TRBV27
size: .
DNA: TGTGCCAGCAGTTTCGGATACGAAGCTTTCTTT
CDR3: CASSFGYEAFF

J: TRBJ2-1
D: .
V: TRBV18
size: many
DNA: TGTGCCAGCAGTCCTCAGGACAATGAGCAGTTCTTC
CDR3: CASSPQDNEQFF